A selection of T cell receptor beta chains follows, all from one sample in a study of shared clonotypes between healthy human individuals. Sequenced by immunoSEQ multiplex PCR; TCRdb stores in-frame clones only, minus some. The sample lists around 2.5 million clones; over 85% were seen once. Input material: naive CD4+ T cells from PBMCs. Receptors originate from a man younger than 35 in good health. Some clones in this sample may be carry-over from other donors' samples. CDR3s include the opening cysteine and the closing phenylalanine or tryptophan. A D gene is named only where the DNA matches it firmly. Not all rows give a size; the values are once, few, many and, for expanded clones, a class.

j_call: TRBJ1-2
d_call: TRBD1
v_call: TRBV6-1
clone_size: once
cdr3_aa: CASSGRDRGMYGYTF
cdr3_nt: TGTGCCAGCAGTGGCCGGGACAGGGGAATGTATGGCTACACCTTC

j_call: TRBJ2-1
d_call: TRBD1
v_call: TRBV15
clone_size: NA
cdr3_aa: CATSRDRGPSSYNEQFF
cdr3_nt: TGTGCCACCAGCAGAGACAGGGGGCCTAGCTCCTACAATGAGCAGTTCTTC

j_call: TRBJ1-4
d_call: NA
v_call: TRBV18
clone_size: NA
cdr3_aa: CASSPPANHPGKLFF
cdr3_nt: TGTGCCAGCTCACCACCGGCGAATCACCCGGGGAAACTGTTTTTT

j_call: TRBJ2-5
d_call: TRBD2
v_call: TRBV30
clone_size: NA
cdr3_aa: CAWSVEAGWETQYF
cdr3_nt: TGTGCCTGGAGTGTCGAAGCGGGATGGGAGACCCAGTACTTC

j_call: TRBJ1-4
d_call: NA
v_call: TRBV25-1
clone_size: NA
cdr3_aa: CASSDRRQATNEKLFF
cdr3_nt: TGTGCCAGCAGTGATCGAAGACAGGCAACTAATGAAAAACTGTTTTTT

j_call: TRBJ2-6
d_call: NA
v_call: TRBV19
clone_size: NA
cdr3_aa: CASSSGRGSPGANVLTF
cdr3_nt: TGTGCCAGTAGTTCCGGGCGGGGCTCCCCTGGGGCCAACGTCCTGACTTTC

j_call: TRBJ1-3
d_call: NA
v_call: TRBV18
clone_size: NA
cdr3_aa: CASSRTDQMGGNTIYF
cdr3_nt: TGTGCCAGCTCCCGTACCGACCAGATGGGGGGAAACACCATATATTTT

j_call: TRBJ2-1
d_call: TRBD2
v_call: TRBV4-1
clone_size: NA
cdr3_aa: CASRRLAGAGEQFF
cdr3_nt: TGCGCCAGCAGGCGGTTAGCGGGAGCGGGGGAGCAGTTCTTC

j_call: TRBJ2-5
d_call: TRBD1
v_call: TRBV7-9
clone_size: NA
cdr3_aa: CASSLGTAWTGTVQETQYF
cdr3_nt: TGTGCCAGCAGCTTAGGGACAGCATGGACCGGGACAGTCCAAGAGACCCAGTACTTC

j_call: TRBJ2-3
d_call: NA
v_call: TRBV18
clone_size: NA
cdr3_aa: CASSPPGGGTTDTQYF
cdr3_nt: TGTGCCAGCTCACCACCGGGAGGGGGCACCACAGATACGCAGTATTTT

j_call: TRBJ2-5
d_call: NA
v_call: TRBV14
clone_size: NA
cdr3_aa: CASSRGVSTQETQYF
cdr3_nt: TGTGCCAGCAGCCGAGGGGTCTCAACCCAAGAGACCCAGTACTTC

j_call: TRBJ2-1
d_call: TRBD2
v_call: TRBV9
clone_size: NA
cdr3_aa: CASSATSGGNNEQFF
cdr3_nt: TGTGCCAGCAGCGCGACTAGCGGGGGAAACAATGAGCAGTTCTTC

j_call: TRBJ2-7
d_call: NA
v_call: TRBV7-2
clone_size: once
cdr3_aa: CASSLGLPPYEQYF
cdr3_nt: TGTGCCAGCAGCTTAGGGCTACCTCCCTACGAGCAGTACTTC

j_call: TRBJ2-1
d_call: NA
v_call: TRBV7-3
clone_size: NA
cdr3_aa: CASSPGTARGEQFF
cdr3_nt: TGTGCCAGCAGCCCGGGGACTGCCCGCGGTGAGCAGTTCTTC

j_call: TRBJ1-3
d_call: NA
v_call: TRBV5-4
clone_size: NA
cdr3_aa: CASSSDPSSGNTIYF
cdr3_nt: TGTGCCAGCAGCTCCGACCCTAGCTCTGGAAACACCATATATTTT

j_call: TRBJ2-7
d_call: NA
v_call: TRBV18
clone_size: NA
cdr3_aa: CASSPYVGGLDEQYF
cdr3_nt: TGTGCCAGCTCACCATACGTTGGGGGACTGGACGAGCAGTACTTC

j_call: TRBJ2-7
d_call: TRBD1
v_call: TRBV7-3
clone_size: NA
cdr3_aa: CASSAGGTYEQYF
cdr3_nt: TGTGCCAGCAGCGCAGGGGGTACCTACGAGCAGTACTTC

j_call: TRBJ2-1
d_call: NA
v_call: TRBV25-1
clone_size: NA
cdr3_aa: CASSELGGKDEQFF
cdr3_nt: TGTGCCAGCAGTGAATTGGGGGGAAAGGATGAGCAGTTCTTC

j_call: TRBJ2-6
d_call: NA
v_call: TRBV19
clone_size: NA
cdr3_aa: CASFGTGTSGANVLTF
cdr3_nt: TGTGCCAGTTTTGGGACCGGCACCTCTGGGGCCAACGTCCTGACTTTC

j_call: TRBJ2-7
d_call: NA
v_call: TRBV9
clone_size: NA
cdr3_aa: CASSVVGAGEQYF
cdr3_nt: TGTGCCAGCAGCGTAGTGGGGGCCGGGGAGCAGTACTTC

j_call: TRBJ2-1
d_call: NA
v_call: TRBV7-3
clone_size: NA
cdr3_aa: CASSLESGLENEQFF
cdr3_nt: TGTGCCAGCAGCTTAGAGTCAGGGTTGGAAAATGAGCAGTTCTTC

j_call: TRBJ2-7
d_call: NA
v_call: TRBV6-1
clone_size: NA
cdr3_aa: CASVSGWGYEQYF
cdr3_nt: TGTGCCAGCGTCTCGGGATGGGGTTACGAGCAGTACTTC

j_call: TRBJ1-2
d_call: NA
v_call: TRBV25-1
clone_size: few
cdr3_aa: CASSESPGYGYTF
cdr3_nt: TGTGCCAGCAGTGAATCCCCAGGGTATGGCTACACCTTC

j_call: TRBJ1-2
d_call: TRBD1
v_call: TRBV27
clone_size: once
cdr3_aa: CASSLSIGTVYGYTF
cdr3_nt: TGTGCCAGCAGTTTATCTATTGGGACAGTCTATGGCTACACCTTC

j_call: TRBJ2-3
d_call: NA
v_call: TRBV9
clone_size: once
cdr3_aa: CASSPAPSPDTQYF
cdr3_nt: TGTGCCAGCAGCCCTGCTCCCAGTCCAGATACGCAGTATTTT

j_call: TRBJ2-6
d_call: NA
v_call: TRBV18
clone_size: NA
cdr3_aa: CASSPEVFSGANVLTF
cdr3_nt: TGTGCCAGCTCACCAGAGGTTTTCTCTGGGGCCAACGTCCTGACTTTC

j_call: TRBJ2-2
d_call: NA
v_call: TRBV2
clone_size: NA
cdr3_aa: CASSERGTNTGELFF
cdr3_nt: TGTGCCAGCAGTGAGAGGGGAACGAACACCGGGGAGCTGTTTTTT

j_call: TRBJ1-1
d_call: NA
v_call: TRBV30
clone_size: NA
cdr3_aa: CAWSGRWGTEAFF
cdr3_nt: TGTGCCTGGAGTGGTAGGTGGGGCACTGAAGCTTTCTTT

j_call: TRBJ2-7
d_call: NA
v_call: TRBV28
clone_size: NA
cdr3_aa: CASSLCMQGRCEQYF
cdr3_nt: TGTGCCAGCAGTTTATGCATGCAGGGCAGGTGCGAGCAGTACTTC

j_call: TRBJ2-5
d_call: TRBD2
v_call: TRBV7-2
clone_size: NA
cdr3_aa: CASSLKGTSGSPLQETQYF
cdr3_nt: TGTGCCAGCAGCTTAAAAGGGACTAGCGGGAGCCCTCTCCAAGAGACCCAGTACTTC

j_call: TRBJ2-5
d_call: NA
v_call: TRBV29-1
clone_size: NA
cdr3_aa: CSVALGRQETQYF
cdr3_nt: TGCAGCGTGGCCCTGGGCCGCCAAGAGACCCAGTACTTC

j_call: TRBJ1-4
d_call: NA
v_call: TRBV6-6
clone_size: once
cdr3_aa: CASSKAGNEKLFF
cdr3_nt: TGTGCCAGCAGTAAAGCGGGAAATGAAAAACTGTTTTTT

j_call: TRBJ1-6
d_call: TRBD1
v_call: TRBV7-9
clone_size: NA
cdr3_aa: CATKGGGDSPLHF
cdr3_nt: TGTGCCACAAAAGGGGGCGGCGATTCACCCCTCCACTTT

j_call: TRBJ1-2
d_call: NA
v_call: TRBV4-1
clone_size: NA
cdr3_aa: CASSQGGSYGYTF
cdr3_nt: TGCGCCAGCAGCCAGGGGGGGTCGTATGGCTACACCTTC

j_call: TRBJ1-1
d_call: NA
v_call: TRBV2
clone_size: NA
cdr3_aa: CASSEKYSEAFF
cdr3_nt: TGTGCCAGCAGTGAGAAGTATAGTGAAGCTTTCTTT

j_call: TRBJ2-5
d_call: TRBD2
v_call: TRBV18
clone_size: NA
cdr3_aa: CASSAGTSGRETQYF
cdr3_nt: TGTGCCAGCTCAGCCGGGACTAGCGGCCGAGAGACCCAGTACTTC

j_call: TRBJ1-2
d_call: NA
v_call: TRBV11-2
clone_size: NA
cdr3_aa: CASSLDLAEYGYTF
cdr3_nt: TGTGCCAGCAGCTTAGATCTAGCCGAATATGGCTACACCTTC

j_call: TRBJ2-7
d_call: NA
v_call: TRBV4-1
clone_size: NA
cdr3_aa: CASSQDRTFSYEQYF
cdr3_nt: TGCGCCAGCAGCCAAGATCGTACATTTTCCTACGAGCAGTACTTC

j_call: TRBJ2-7
d_call: NA
v_call: TRBV5-1
clone_size: once
cdr3_aa: CASSLDLRVFSYEQYF
cdr3_nt: TGCGCCAGCAGCTTGGACTTAAGGGTGTTTTCCTACGAGCAGTACTTC

j_call: TRBJ2-1
d_call: TRBD2
v_call: TRBV7-6
clone_size: NA
cdr3_aa: CASSFWEGENEQFF
cdr3_nt: TGTGCCAGCAGCTTTTGGGAGGGAGAGAATGAGCAGTTCTTC

j_call: TRBJ1-2
d_call: NA
v_call: TRBV29-1
clone_size: NA
cdr3_aa: CSVVYGFYGYTF
cdr3_nt: TGCAGCGTTGTGTACGGATTCTATGGCTACACCTTC

j_call: TRBJ1-2
d_call: NA
v_call: TRBV18
clone_size: NA
cdr3_aa: CASSPRLEDDYGYTF
cdr3_nt: TGTGCCAGCTCACCACGCCTGGAGGATGACTATGGCTACACCTTC

j_call: TRBJ2-3
d_call: NA
v_call: TRBV19
clone_size: NA
cdr3_aa: CASSIQGSLTQYF
cdr3_nt: TGTGCCAGTAGTATCCAGGGAAGCCTTACGCAGTATTTT

j_call: TRBJ2-5
d_call: NA
v_call: TRBV7-9
clone_size: NA
cdr3_aa: CASSLWQGKETQYF
cdr3_nt: TGTGCCAGCAGCTTATGGCAGGGCAAAGAGACCCAGTACTTC

j_call: TRBJ1-3
d_call: NA
v_call: TRBV29-1
clone_size: NA
cdr3_aa: CSVGPSGPGNTIYF
cdr3_nt: TGCAGCGTCGGACCCTCAGGGCCAGGAAACACCATATATTTT

j_call: TRBJ1-5
d_call: NA
v_call: TRBV7-2
clone_size: NA
cdr3_aa: CASSLNSNQPQHF
cdr3_nt: TGTGCCAGCAGCTTAAACAGCAATCAGCCCCAGCATTTT

j_call: TRBJ1-4
d_call: TRBD1
v_call: TRBV5-5
clone_size: NA
cdr3_aa: CASSPQWGRGQEKLFF
cdr3_nt: TGTGCCAGCAGCCCCCAGTGGGGTAGGGGGCAGGAAAAACTGTTTTTT

j_call: TRBJ1-2
d_call: NA
v_call: TRBV7-2
clone_size: NA
cdr3_aa: CASSLHRGGYGYTF
cdr3_nt: TGTGCCAGCAGCTTACATCGGGGCGGCTATGGCTACACCTTC

j_call: TRBJ1-3
d_call: NA
v_call: TRBV28
clone_size: NA
cdr3_aa: CASSLGGNTIYF
cdr3_nt: TGTGCCAGCAGTTTGGGCGGAAACACCATATATTTT

j_call: TRBJ2-5
d_call: NA
v_call: TRBV19
clone_size: NA
cdr3_aa: CASSPGRSLEETQYF
cdr3_nt: TGTGCCAGTAGTCCAGGCCGGTCGCTCGAGGAGACCCAGTACTTC

j_call: TRBJ1-1
d_call: TRBD1
v_call: TRBV29-1
clone_size: NA
cdr3_aa: CSALTGGTEAFF
cdr3_nt: TGCAGCGCCTTGACAGGGGGCACTGAAGCTTTCTTT

j_call: TRBJ1-1
d_call: NA
v_call: TRBV7-2
clone_size: NA
cdr3_aa: CASSLESGQRAFF
cdr3_nt: TGTGCCAGCAGCTTAGAGTCCGGGCAGAGAGCTTTCTTT